This TCR beta chain appears in the sequencing data of a study of CD8 T cells in ankylosing spondylitis (dated by TCRdb to between 2016 and 2019). Study-wide context: The study set out to find disease-linked TCR variants by profiling T cell receptor beta repertoires in ankylosing spondylitis patients and healthy donors. Peripheral blood samples were taken, and synovial fluid was additionally collected from ankylosing spondylitis patients. The full study cohort was made up of approximately 27 ankylosing spondylitis patients and around 100 healthy donors.

For CDR1 and CDR2, the germline V gene lists SGDLS and YYNGEE. The V end loses 3 bases and the J end loses 5 bases, and a stretch of 15 bases separates them. The CDR3 sequence holds 15 residues, the cysteine and phenylalanine included. Of the read, only the CDR3 DNA is kept; its 45 bases are in frame from base 1. For sequencing, an Illumina HiSeq 2500 was employed. Quantitative 5'-RACE with molecular barcodes was the method used to prepare the TCR beta libraries. The study's own analysis went as follows. A new computational method based on a probabilistic model of VDJ rearrangement was used to identify disease-linked TCR variants. TCRdb applied fastp at Q25 and MiXCR to the public reads, then kept only in-frame beta chains. Each record represents a unique CDR3 protein, reported with the most common genes and DNA among its rows. The V and J calls were not made by the authors but by TCRdb's processing. The sample has roughly 250,000 distinct CDR3 sequences on record, around 7.8% of them singletons. Of the sample, about 6.5% falls within the top ten clones.

In its sample, this clonotype was seen many times. Its antigen has not been determined. No base-level quality is on record; no much larger clone is a single base apart. Results and caveats for the whole study, not just this receptor: A TCR beta motif of about 8 highly homologous amino acid variants appeared characteristic of blood from ankylosing spondylitis patients. Some TCR beta motif variants had previously been reported in synovial fluid and blood of reactive arthritis patients, which suggested common disease-initiation mechanisms. The disease-linked clones were reported to be significantly enriched in matched synovial fluid samples from ankylosing spondylitis patients. The disease-linked clones had a CD8+ phenotype and were found at relatively low frequencies in peripheral blood.

The sequenced sample consisted of blood, either unsorted or a sorted T cell fraction (not recorded which). The receptor chain draws on TRBV9 and TRBJ1-5; the D gene is perhaps TRBD1, from 6 matching bases. The origin of this receptor is a male donor with ankylosing spondylitis or in good health (not recorded which). Read as DNA, the sequence is TGTGCCAGCAGCGATACGGGGGGGGCCCATCAGCCCCAGCATTTT. Its protein is CASSDTGGAHQPQHF.